The source of this TCR beta chain is a study of PD-1 blockade in classical Hodgkin lymphoma. Indicated time point: cycle 4 day 1 (C4D1), after more than five weeks of nivolumab. Each patient relapsed following autologous stem cell transplantation, and prior brentuximab vedotin exposure differed. Purified CD4+ T cells were obtained from thawed PBMCs through magnetic negative selection. Study observations and caveats: A significant rise in TCR diversity was seen by C4D1 for CD4+ cells but not for CD8+ cells.

Per germline, CDR1 KGHSH and CDR2 LQKENI. This CDR3 is 18 amino acids long. After removal of 4 bases from V and 0 bases from J, the junction contained 11 bases not matched to a gene. This clone was recorded once. Its matching antigen is unknown. Profiled with immunoSEQ multiplex PCR; TCRdb holds only in-frame clones, not every one. This sample has around 37,000 clones; 92% occur once, and the top ten carry roughly 0.27%. This clonotype was sampled from a human donor with classical Hodgkin lymphoma. The V call is TRBV18, the J call TRBJ2-7; 11 bases map to TRBD1. Here the sequenced sample was CD4+ T cells from blood, taken before the fourth cycle of nivolumab. In DNA form, the CDR3 reads TGTGCCAGCTCACATGTAAGGACAGGGGGCCGATACTCCTACGAGCAGTACTTC. This encodes CASSHVRTGGRYSYEQYF. Looking up the rest from reference TRBV18 and TRBJ2-7 gives the full variable domain: NAGVMQNPRHLVRRRGQEARLRCSPMKGHSHVYWYRQLPEEGLKFMVYLQKENIIDESGMPKERFSAEFPKEGPSILRIQQVVRGDSAAYFCASSHVRTGGRYSYEQYFGPGTRLTVT.